The T cell receptor beta chain under discussion was sequenced for a study of cytomegalovirus exposure and HLA in healthy donors. Study outcomes and limitations: An analysis done earlier found most TCR beta V segments productive about 87% or about 30% of the time. After further analysis at a later stage, 16,951 TCR beta sequences were associated with HLA alleles at 0.05 false discovery rate.

This PCR relied on a set of 60 Vbeta primers and 13 Jbeta primers. TCRdb keeps only in-frame clones here, not all; method: immunoSEQ multiplex PCR. The table records about 190,000 clones, 75% to 90% of them present only once. The ends lost 6 bases at V and 7 bases at J; junction bases unmatched: 6. The CDR3 extends over 13 amino acids. In germline, CDR1 is MNHEY, CDR2 SVGAGI. Comment on this clone: Its target is not known.

This sequence joins TRBV6-5 and TRBJ1-1; 9 nucleotides agree with TRBD1. Material: PBMCs. This receptor was identified in a middle-aged man in good health and CMV-seropositive. The CDR3 coding sequence is TGTGCCAGCAGGGACAGGGGTTTTGGTGAAGCTTTCTTT. Translating it yields CASRDRGFGEAFF.